This paragraph covers one T cell receptor (beta chain) sequence. Antigen specificity is unknown. This record belongs to a study of cytomegalovirus exposure and HLA in healthy donors. The study, taken as a whole, reports: The analysis excluded some indistinguishable V segments, including TRBV6-2 and TRBV6-3.

With 60 Vbeta and 13 Jbeta primers, the PCR was carried out. Using immunoSEQ multiplex PCR, the repertoire was profiled, and TCRdb retains in-frame clones only, with some absent. The sample has 140,000 to 150,000 clones, about 74% seen once. This CDR3 spans 18 amino acids. Germline CDR1 and CDR2: LGHNA and YNFKEQ. J gave up 6 bases and V 4 bases, and 10 bases lay outside the gene matches. The chain links TRBV4-2 to TRBJ2-2, with 14 positions matching TRBD2. The receptor's source is a woman in her forties in good health and CMV-seronegative. Source material: PBMCs. The CDR3 nucleotides are TGTGCCAGCAGCCCGGGGACTAGCGGGAGTGGTGTTGCCGGGGAGCTGTTTTTT. As protein: CASSPGTSGSGVAGELFF.